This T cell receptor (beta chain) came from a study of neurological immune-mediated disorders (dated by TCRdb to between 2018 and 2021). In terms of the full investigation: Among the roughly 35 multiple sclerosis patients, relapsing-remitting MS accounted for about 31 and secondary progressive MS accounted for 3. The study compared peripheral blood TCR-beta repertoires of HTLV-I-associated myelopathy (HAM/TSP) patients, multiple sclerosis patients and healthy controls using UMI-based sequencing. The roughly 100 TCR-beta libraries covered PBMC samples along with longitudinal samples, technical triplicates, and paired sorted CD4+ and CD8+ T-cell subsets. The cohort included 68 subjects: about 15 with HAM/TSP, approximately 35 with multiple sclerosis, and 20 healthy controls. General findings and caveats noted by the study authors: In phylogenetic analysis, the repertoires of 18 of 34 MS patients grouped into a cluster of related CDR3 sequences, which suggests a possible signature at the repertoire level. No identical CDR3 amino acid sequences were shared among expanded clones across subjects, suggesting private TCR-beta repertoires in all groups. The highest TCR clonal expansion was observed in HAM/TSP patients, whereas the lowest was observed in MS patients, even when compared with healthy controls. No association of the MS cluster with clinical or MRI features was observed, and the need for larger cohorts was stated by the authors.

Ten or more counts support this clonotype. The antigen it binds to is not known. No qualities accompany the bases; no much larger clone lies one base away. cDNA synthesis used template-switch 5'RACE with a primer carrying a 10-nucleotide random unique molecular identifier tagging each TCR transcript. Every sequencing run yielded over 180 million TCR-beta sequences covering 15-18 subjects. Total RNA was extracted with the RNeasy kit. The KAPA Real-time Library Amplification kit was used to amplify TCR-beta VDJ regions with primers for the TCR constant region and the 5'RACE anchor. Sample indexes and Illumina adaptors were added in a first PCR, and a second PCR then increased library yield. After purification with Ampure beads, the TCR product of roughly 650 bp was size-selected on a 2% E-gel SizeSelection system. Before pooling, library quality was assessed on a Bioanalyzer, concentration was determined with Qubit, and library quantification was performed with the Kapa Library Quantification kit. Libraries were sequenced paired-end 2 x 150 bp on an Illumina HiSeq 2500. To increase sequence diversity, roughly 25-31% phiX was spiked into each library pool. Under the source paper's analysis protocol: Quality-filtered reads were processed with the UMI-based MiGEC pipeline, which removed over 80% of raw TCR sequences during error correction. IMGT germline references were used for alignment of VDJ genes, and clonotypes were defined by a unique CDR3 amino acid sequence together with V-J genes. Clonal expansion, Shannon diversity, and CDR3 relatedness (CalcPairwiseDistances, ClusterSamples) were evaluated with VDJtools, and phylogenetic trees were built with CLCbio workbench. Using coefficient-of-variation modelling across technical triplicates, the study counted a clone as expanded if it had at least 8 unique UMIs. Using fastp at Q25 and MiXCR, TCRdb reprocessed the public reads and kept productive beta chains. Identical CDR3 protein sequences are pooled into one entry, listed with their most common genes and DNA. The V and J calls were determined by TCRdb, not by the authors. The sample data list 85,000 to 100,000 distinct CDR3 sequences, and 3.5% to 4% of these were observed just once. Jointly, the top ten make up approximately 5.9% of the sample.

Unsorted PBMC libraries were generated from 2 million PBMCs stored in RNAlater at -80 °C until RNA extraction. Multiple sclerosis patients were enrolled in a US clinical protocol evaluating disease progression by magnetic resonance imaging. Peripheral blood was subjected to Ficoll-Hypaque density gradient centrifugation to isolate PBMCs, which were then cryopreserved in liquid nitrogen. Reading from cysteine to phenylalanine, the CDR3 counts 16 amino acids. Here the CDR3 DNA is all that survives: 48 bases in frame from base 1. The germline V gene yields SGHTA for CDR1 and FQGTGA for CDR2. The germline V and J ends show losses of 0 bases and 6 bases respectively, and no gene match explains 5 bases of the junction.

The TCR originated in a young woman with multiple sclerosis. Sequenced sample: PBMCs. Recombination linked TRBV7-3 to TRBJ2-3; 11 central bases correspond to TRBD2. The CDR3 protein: CASSLTGLAGRDTQYF. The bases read TGTGCCAGCAGCTTAACTGGACTAGCGGGCCGCGATACGCAGTATTTT.